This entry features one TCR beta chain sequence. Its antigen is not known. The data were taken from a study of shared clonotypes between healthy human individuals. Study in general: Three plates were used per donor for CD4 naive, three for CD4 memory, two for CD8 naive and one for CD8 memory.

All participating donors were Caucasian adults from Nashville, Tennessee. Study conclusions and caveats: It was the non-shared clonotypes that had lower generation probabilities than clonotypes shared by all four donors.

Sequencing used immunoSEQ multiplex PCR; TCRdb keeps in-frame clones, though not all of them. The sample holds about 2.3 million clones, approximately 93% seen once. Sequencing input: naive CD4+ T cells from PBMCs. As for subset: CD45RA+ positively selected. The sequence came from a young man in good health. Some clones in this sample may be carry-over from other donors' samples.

CDR3 in amino acids: CATQGVGEQFF. The CDR3 DNA follows: TGTGCCACCCAAGGGGTGGGTGAGCAGTTCTTC. The chain uses TRBV6-5 and TRBJ2-1; perhaps TRBD1 as D (5 bases). CDR3 size: 11 residues. V was trimmed by 10 bases and J by 9 bases, leaving 13 bases between them. Germline V gene sequence: CDR1 MNHEY, CDR2 SVGAGI.